This entry lists 26 T cell receptor beta chains sequenced from one sample in a study of human T cells and chemical hapten exposure. In TCRdb, the RACE reads were re-called with MiXCR into one record per CDR3 protein. The repertoire has some 190,000 distinct CDR3 sequences, about a fifth of them found once; the top ten carry about 6.7%. Time point in this sample: patch test 1, 2 weeks after DPC sensitization. Treatment given: therapeutic diphenylcyclopropenone sensitization with weekly scalp DPC. Material: whole blood, obtained in connection with sensitization to the hapten diphenylcyclopropenone (DPC). The receptors were sampled from a woman aged 45-65 years with alopecia areata. Some clones in this sample may be carry-over from other donors' samples.

The table lists this clonotype with a few counts. The chain joins TRBV20-1 to TRBJ2-7; 10 bases map to TRBD1. This CDR3 has 14 amino acids. CDR1 is DFQATT and CDR2 is SNEGSKA in the germline V gene (reference sequence). Unmatched junction bases numbered 5, after V lost 3 bases and J lost 3 bases. The CDR3 nucleotides are TGCAGTGCTAGCGGGACAGGGGAAATCTACGAGCAGTACTTC. It translates to CSASGTGEIYEQYF.

V is TRBV12-3 or TRBV12-4 and J is TRBJ2-3, with 9 bases that match TRBD2. J gave up 0 bases and V 11 bases, and 9 bases lay outside the gene matches. CDR3 length: 15 residues. In DNA, the CDR3 is TGTGCCTGCATAGCGGGAGTCGAGAGCACAGATACGCAGTATTTT. Translating gives CACIAGVESTDTQYF.

This clonotype appeared many times. The V gene is TRBV27, the J gene TRBJ1-1; no clear D. Trimming took 3 bases from V and 1 from J, leaving 3 bases between them. Germline V lookup: CDR1 MNHEY, CDR2 SMNVEV (reference sequence). CDR3 length equals 12 residues. In nucleotides, the CDR3 is TGTGCCAGCAGTTTGGGGAACACTGAAGCTTTCTTT. Its translation: CASSLGNTEAFF.

The V call is TRBV5-1, the J call TRBJ1-2; weak D call: TRBD1 (6 bases). The CDR3 is 15 amino acids. Germline V gives CDR1 SGHRS, CDR2 YFSETQ. The V gene lost 1 base and the J gene lost 4 bases, with 14 bases spanning the gap. The CDR3 is CASSLLQGKAYGYTF. As DNA, the CDR3 is TGCGCCAGCAGCTTGTTACAGGGCAAGGCCTATGGCTACACCTTC.

In its sample, this clonotype was seen a few times. The rearrangement joins TRBV19 to TRBJ1-2; D may be TRBD1 (5 bases). The germline CDR1 and CDR2 sequences are LNHDA and SQIVND (reference sequence). This CDR3 spans 11 amino acids. V dropped 6 bases and J dropped 13 bases, with 15 bases sitting between them. CDR3 sequence reads: CASSVGPVVTF. The CDR3 DNA reads TGTGCCAGTAGCGTGGGGCCCGTCGTCACCTTC.

The chain recombines TRBV7-6 with TRBJ2-3, with 8 bases identical to TRBD2. CDR1 SGHVS and CDR2 FNYEAQ come from the germline V gene. CDR3 length: 16 amino acids. V lost 5 bases and J lost 1; bases outside the gene matches: 8. CDR3 in DNA: TGTGCCAGCAGCCAACTAGCGGATGGGCGCACAGATACGCAGTATTTT. This encodes CASSQLADGRTDTQYF.

Only a few counts were recorded for this clonotype. The chain links TRBV7-9 to TRBJ1-2; unclear D gene. There are 14 residues in the CDR3. Trimming took off 1 base at V and 8 bases at J, with 14 bases between the two ends. CDR1 is SEHNR and CDR2 is FQNEAQ in the germline V gene (reference sequence). The CDR3 is CASSLGAPGYGYTF. The CDR3, as DNA: TGTGCCAGCAGCTTAGGAGCCCCCGGCTACGGCTACACCTTC.

This clonotype has just a few counts. The genes are TRBV2 and TRBJ2-5; D may be TRBD1 or TRBD2 (5 bases each). The germline V gene encodes CDR1 SNHLY and CDR2 FYNNEI. V was shortened by 2 bases and J by 1 base, with 11 bases between the two germline ends. CDR3 size: 15 residues. CDR3 in DNA: TGTGCCAGCAGTGAATTGGCAGGGACCCAAGAGACCCAGTACTTC. Amino acid sequence: CASSELAGTQETQYF.

This clonotype was counted only a few times. V usage is TRBV7-2 and J usage is TRBJ1-2; D is unresolved. The CDR3 consists of 14 residues. Germline CDR1 is SGHTA and CDR2 is FQGNSA. Trimming stripped 1 base from V and 0 bases from J, with 6 bases between. CDR3 sequence (DNA): TGTGCCAGCAGCTTAGGGATCACTAACTATGGCTACACCTTC. This gives the protein CASSLGITNYGYTF.

This clonotype was recorded a few times. This chain joins TRBV18 and TRBJ2-1; D could derive from TRBD1 or TRBD2 (5 bases each). The CDR3 is made up of 19 amino acids. The V and J ends lost 0 bases and 4 bases respectively, with 22 bases between them. Germline V lookup: CDR1 KGHSH, CDR2 LQKENI. The CDR3, as DNA: TGTGCCAGCTCACCACCGGTTTTGGGACGCAGGGATAGGTACAATGAGCAGTTCTTC. Amino acids: CASSPPVLGRRDRYNEQFF.

The V and J genes are TRBV27 and TRBJ2-5; no reliable D call. This CDR3 has 14 amino acids. From germline, CDR1 is MNHEY and CDR2 SMNVEV (reference sequence). Deletions cut 5 bases from V and 2 bases from J, with 12 bases between. Here the CDR3 DNA reads TGTGCCAGCAGTCCCGGACGGCGACAAGAGACCCAGTACTTC. Its translation: CASSPGRRQETQYF.

The chain joins TRBV10-3 to TRBJ1-1; D is ambiguous. The CDR3 consists of 15 residues. Germline CDR1 ENHRY, CDR2 SYGVKD. V was cut by 0 bases and J by 1 base, with 9 bases left in between. The DNA for the CDR3 is TGTGCCATCAGTGAGTCGGCACAGACGAACACTGAAGCTTTCTTT. Residues: CAISESAQTNTEAFF.

The CDR3 spells CSVEAWQNTEAFF. The CDR3 nucleotides read TGCAGCGTTGAAGCTTGGCAGAACACTGAAGCTTTCTTT. The chain combines TRBV29-1 with TRBJ1-1; D remains ambiguous. This CDR3 is 13 amino acids long. Trimming took off 1 base at V and 1 base at J, with 7 bases between the two ends. Germline-derived CDR1 and CDR2 are SQVTM and ANQGSEA.

The rearrangement links TRBV7-2 to TRBJ2-3; the match to TRBD1 covers 7 bases. V dropped 5 bases and J dropped 2; count of bases not matched to a gene: 4. CDR1 and CDR2 (germline): SGHTA, FQGNSA. This CDR3 is 14 amino acids long. CDR3 region: CASSPGQTTDTQYF. CDR3 sequence (DNA): TGTGCCAGCAGCCCGGGACAGACCACAGATACGCAGTATTTT.

There are a few counts of this clonotype. One end of the junction varies from germline; a read error may be responsible. The rearrangement uses TRBV7-9 and TRBJ2-2; D call uncertain. Germline CDR1 SEHNR, CDR2 FQNEAQ (reference sequence). The CDR3 length is 13 residues. CDR3 nucleotides: TGCGGAGTCGGGCAGGTGAACACCGGGGAGCTGTTTTTT. This gives the protein CGVGQVNTGELFF.

This clonotype was seen many times. The chain joins TRBV7-9 to TRBJ2-7; D unclear. CDR1 and CDR2 (germline): SEHNR, FQNEAQ (reference sequence). The CDR3 length is 13 residues. V lost 3 bases to trimming and J lost 4 bases, with 10 bases between them. CDR3 residues: CASSFSGKYEQYF. The CDR3 DNA reads TGTGCCAGCAGCTTTTCTGGGAAGTACGAGCAGTACTTC.

There are a few counts of this clonotype. The CDR3 DNA follows: TGTGCCAGCATTATCCAGGGAGTTGTCACTGAAGCTTTCTTT. It codes for CASIIQGVVTEAFF. The V call is TRBV12-3 or TRBV12-4, the J call TRBJ1-1, with D tentatively TRBD1 (5 bases). V lost 7 bases and J 4 bases, leaving 16 bases between the germline ends. The CDR3 sequence is 14 residues long.

This clonotype has just a few counts. The rearrangement uses TRBV18 and TRBJ1-1, with 7 bases identical to TRBD1. Trimming took 3 bases from V and 7 from J; bases not matched to a gene: 5. The CDR3 contains 13 residues. Germline CDR1 and CDR2: KGHSH and LQKENI. The CDR3 nucleotides are TGTGCCAGCTCACCGCAGGGGGAAGGTGAAGCTTTCTTT. Its protein is CASSPQGEGEAFF. The entire variable domain, with the rest obtained from reference TRBV18 and TRBJ1-1, is as follows: NAGVMQNPRHLVRRRGQEARLRCSPMKGHSHVYWYRQLPEEGLKFMVYLQKENIIDESGMPKERFSAEFPKEGPSILRIQQVVRGDSAAYFCASSPQGEGEAFFGQGTRLTVV.

In this sample, this clonotype turned up a few times. The chain has TRBV14 and TRBJ2-5; D gene ambiguous. Germline V CDR1 and CDR2: SGHDN, FVKESK. Trimming took 3 bases from V and 4 from J, leaving 6 bases between them. The CDR3 extends over 12 amino acids. CDR3 bases: TGTGCCAGCAGCCAGAATAGAGAGACCCAGTACTTC. It encodes CASSQNRETQYF.

This sequence joins TRBV6-5 and TRBJ1-4, with TRBD1 matching over 9 bases. The germline V gene encodes CDR1 MNHEY and CDR2 SVGAGI. V gave up 6 bases and J gave up 10 bases; unmatched junction bases: 9. This CDR3 spans 14 amino acids. The CDR3 DNA sequence: TGTGCCAGCAGGTCCGGGACAGGGATTCCAAAACTGTTTTTT. It is translated as CASRSGTGIPKLFF.

This clonotype was seen only a few times. This rearrangement joins TRBV5-1 to TRBJ2-1, with a tentative D call TRBD2 (7 bases). The CDR3 extends over 16 amino acids. Between the trimmed V and J ends, which lost 2 bases and 3 bases, there was a span of 15 bases. CDR1 and CDR2 from the germline V gene are SGHRS and YFSETQ. CDR3 bases: TGCGCCAGCAGCTTCGGGGGCGGGAGCTTCTACAATGAGCAGTTCTTC. Protein sequence: CASSFGGGSFYNEQFF.

This clonotype has more than one count but fewer than ten. V gene TRBV5-1 combines with J gene TRBJ2-7, with TRBD1 identical over 7 bases. The V and J ends lost 4 bases and 5 bases, in that order; junction bases with no gene match: 9. The CDR3 totals 14 residues. Germline-derived CDR1 and CDR2 are SGHRS and YFSETQ. Here the CDR3 DNA reads TGCGCCAGCAGCCGCCCGGGACAGAACAACGAGCAGTACTTC. This translates into CASSRPGQNNEQYF.

This chain connects TRBV2 to TRBJ2-1; 10 bases line up with TRBD2. The ends lost 4 bases at V and 6 bases at J; junction bases unmatched: 9. The CDR3 length is 16 residues. Germline assignment: CDR1 SNHLY and CDR2 FYNNEI. The chain's CDR3 is CASSGRGAGGPNEQFF. CDR3 nucleotide sequence: TGTGCCAGCAGTGGGAGGGGAGCGGGAGGGCCCAATGAGCAGTTCTTC. Full variable domain (rest looked up from reference TRBV2 and TRBJ2-1): EPEVTQTPSHQVTQMGQEVILRCVPISNHLYFYWYRQILGQKVEFLVSFYNNEISEKSEIFDDQFSVERPDGSNFTLKIRSTKLEDSAMYFCASSGRGAGGPNEQFFGPGTRLTVL.

For the CDR3, the DNA is TGCAGTGCTATACAAACAGGGGATTCACCCCTCCACTTT. Protein sequence: CSAIQTGDSPLHF. V gene TRBV20-1 combines with J gene TRBJ1-6, with TRBD1 matching over 7 bases. CDR3 length: 13 amino acids. V shed 4 bases, J shed 8 bases, and the junction held 5 bases outside the gene matches. Germline lookup yields CDR1 DFQATT and CDR2 SNEGSKA (reference sequence).

In this sample, this clonotype turned up a few times. This chain joins TRBV3-1 and TRBJ1-5, with 9 positions matching TRBD1. J gave up 2 bases and V 2 bases, and 10 bases lay outside the gene matches. The CDR3 runs to 18 residues. Germline V gene data show CDR1 as LGHDT and CDR2 as YNNKEL (reference sequence). This CDR3 reads CASSQSPGQGRGNQPQHF. In DNA, the CDR3 is TGTGCCAGCAGCCAATCCCCGGGACAGGGAAGAGGCAATCAGCCCCAGCATTTT.

V is TRBV10-3 and J is TRBJ2-5, with D tentatively TRBD1 (6 bases). Germline lookup yields CDR1 ENHRY and CDR2 SYGVKD. The V end lost 4 bases, the J end lost 3 bases, and 9 bases lay between the germline ends. The CDR3 consists of 13 residues. DNA for the CDR3: TGTGCCATCAGTGCAGGGGTCGAAGAGACCCAGTACTTC. This gives the protein CAISAGVEETQYF.